One and the same sample provided the 28 T cell receptor beta chains below, sequenced in a study of CD8 T cells in Susac syndrome. Reverse transcription of roughly 0.5 to 1 ug RNA was carried out with random hexamers. TCRdb fed the immunoSEQ multiplex PCR reads into MiXCR, producing one record per CDR3 protein. There are 200,000 to 300,000 distinct CDR3 sequences in the sample; roughly 95% occur only once, and about 0.071% lies in the top ten. Sequenced: CD4+ T cells from PBMCs. The receptors were sampled from a human donor with multiple sclerosis.

The chain couples TRBV4-2 to TRBJ1-4, with D possibly TRBD1 on 6 matching bases. Trimming shortened V by 4 bases and J by 6 bases, and 12 bases separated the two germline ends. This CDR3 is 14 amino acids long. Per the germline V gene, CDR1 is LGHNA and CDR2 is YNFKEQ. The CDR3, as DNA: TGTGCCAGCAGCCTAACAGGGATGGATGAAAAACTGTTTTTT. The encoded protein is CASSLTGMDEKLFF.

V usage is TRBV9 and J usage is TRBJ2-2; D remains unclear. Per germline, CDR1 SGDLS and CDR2 YYNGEE. Trimming shortened V by 3 bases and J by 4 bases, and 13 bases separated the two germline ends. The CDR3 is 15 residues long. CDR3 residues: CASSASGSATGELFF. The CDR3 coding sequence is TGTGCCAGCAGCGCGAGTGGGTCTGCCACCGGGGAGCTGTTTTTT.

The chain uses TRBV18 and TRBJ2-1, with TRBD2 identical over 7 bases. Germline CDR1 and CDR2: KGHSH and LQKENI. V shed 2 bases, J shed 2 bases, and the junction held 3 bases outside the gene matches. CDR3 length: 15 residues. The CDR3 here is CASSPSGGPYNEQFF. CDR3 nucleotides: TGTGCCAGCTCACCATCGGGGGGACCCTACAATGAGCAGTTCTTC.

The chain couples TRBV12-3 or TRBV12-4 to TRBJ1-5; TRBD1 might be the D (6 bases). Trimming pared 3 bases from V and 1 base from J, leaving 10 bases between. The CDR3 is made up of 15 amino acids. The CDR3 reads CASSFQGLSNQPQHF. In nucleotides, the CDR3 is TGTGCCAGCAGTTTTCAGGGGTTGAGCAATCAGCCCCAGCATTTT.

The V and J genes are TRBV11-2 and TRBJ1-4, with TRBD1 matching 8 bases. The CDR3 totals 13 residues. Germline CDR1 SGHAT, CDR2 FQNNGV. Trimming cost V 3 bases and J 8 bases; bases outside gene matches: 2. CDR3 residues: CASSFTGGEKLFF. The CDR3, as DNA: TGTGCCAGCAGCTTTACAGGGGGAGAAAAACTGTTTTTT. Combining the CDR3 with reference TRBV11-2 and TRBJ1-4 gives the whole variable domain EAGVAQSPRYKIIEKRQSVAFWCNPISGHATLYWYQQILGQGPKLLIQFQNNGVVDDSQLPKDRFSAERLKGVDSTLKIQPAKLEDSAVYLCASSFTGGEKLFFGSGTQLSVL.

The chain joins TRBV9 to TRBJ2-2; 8 nucleotides line up with TRBD1. Unmatched junction bases numbered 4, after V lost 0 bases and J lost 6 bases. Germline values: CDR1 SGDLS, CDR2 YYNGEE. The CDR3 covers 15 residues. The CDR3 protein is CASSVEPGGPGELFF. The CDR3 DNA follows: TGTGCCAGCAGCGTAGAACCAGGGGGCCCCGGGGAGCTGTTTTTT.

The V and J genes are TRBV12-3 or TRBV12-4 and TRBJ2-1; D might be TRBD1 or TRBD2, each matching 6 bases. V dropped 7 bases and J dropped 2 bases, with 15 bases sitting between them. This CDR3 has 15 residues. CDR3 DNA: TGTGCCAGCATAAGTCGGGGGCCGCCCTACAATGAGCAGTTCTTC. As protein: CASISRGPPYNEQFF.

The chain couples TRBV10-3 to TRBJ1-6; D unresolved. V was shortened by 6 bases and J by 9 bases, with 15 bases between the two germline ends. This CDR3 contains 14 residues. Germline CDR1 reads ENHRY; CDR2 reads SYGVKD. In DNA form, the CDR3 reads TGTGCCATCAGAACAGAGGGTAACGGTTCACCCCTCCACTTT. Translated, it gives CAIRTEGNGSPLHF.

V and J are TRBV20-1 and TRBJ2-3; TRBD2 aligns across 11 bases. Trimming removed 5 bases from V and 4 bases from J; junction bases left unmatched: 8. The CDR3 has 15 amino acids. Germline V gene lookup returns CDR1 DFQATT and CDR2 SNEGSKA (reference sequence). The CDR3 DNA reads TGCAGTGCTCCAATAGCGGGGGGGACCCCAGATACGCAGTATTTT. Translated, it gives CSAPIAGGTPDTQYF.

The chain links TRBV5-6 to TRBJ1-5; the D gene is possibly TRBD1 (5 bases). CDR1 SGHDT and CDR2 YYEEEE come from the germline V gene. Trimming shortened V by 5 bases and J by 2 bases, and 11 bases separated the two germline ends. The CDR3 contains 14 residues. For the CDR3, the DNA is TGTGCCAGCAGTCGGGGGGAGCGCAATCAGCCCCAGCATTTT. Its translation: CASSRGERNQPQHF.

V is TRBV19 and J is TRBJ2-5; D ambiguous. V lost 4 bases and J 5 bases, leaving 11 bases between the germline ends. The CDR3 consists of 13 residues. Germline CDR1 is LNHDA and CDR2 is SQIVND (reference sequence). Written as DNA, the CDR3 is TGTGCCAGTAGTACAGACCTCAGCGAGACCCAGTACTTC. Translating gives CASSTDLSETQYF.

Here the CDR3 reads CATARGSNQPQHF. Written as DNA, the CDR3 is TGTGCCACCGCCCGGGGCAGCAATCAGCCCCAGCATTTT. The V and J genes are TRBV24-1 and TRBJ1-5; a possible D gene is TRBD1 (5 bases). Germline CDR1 reads KGHDR; CDR2 reads SFDVKD. The CDR3 loop spans 13 amino acids. Trimming removed 9 bases from V and 1 base from J, with 9 bases in between.

The chain combines TRBV7-9 with TRBJ2-6, with TRBD2 matching 8 bases. The CDR3 totals 15 residues. Germline V lookup: CDR1 SEHNR, CDR2 FQNEAQ (reference sequence). The V segment lost 3 bases and the J segment 2 bases; nucleotides outside the gene matches: 0. The CDR3 coding sequence is TGTGCCAGCAGCTTCGGGGGGGCTGGGGCCAACGTCCTGACTTTC. Its protein is CASSFGGAGANVLTF.

This rearrangement joins TRBV24-1 to TRBJ2-1, with D perhaps given as TRBD1 or TRBD2 (5 bases each). CDR3 length: 17 residues. The germline V gene has CDR1 KGHDR and CDR2 SFDVKD. V lost 3 bases and J lost 7, with 21 bases in between. The CDR3 DNA reads as TGTGCCACCAGTGATCCCGCAAGGGCAGGGACGGTTAATGAGCAGTTCTTC. Translating it yields CATSDPARAGTVNEQFF.

The chain links TRBV9 to TRBJ1-1; D remains unclear. V lost 4 bases to trimming and J lost 3 bases, with 13 bases between them. Germline lookup yields CDR1 SGDLS and CDR2 YYNGEE. CDR3 length equals 14 residues. Here the CDR3 reads CASSQIREDTEAFF. CDR3 nucleotides: TGTGCCAGCAGCCAGATAAGGGAGGACACTGAAGCTTTCTTT.

The V call is TRBV5-8, the J call TRBJ1-2; D may be TRBD1 (6 bases). The CDR3 runs to 14 residues. V lost 0 bases and J lost 2, with 8 bases in between. Looked up from germline, CDR1 is SGHTS and CDR2 is YDEGEE. CDR3 nucleotide sequence: TGTGCCAGCAGCTTGGGACAGGCCAACTATGGCTACACCTTC. It yields the protein CASSLGQANYGYTF.

The chain uses TRBV6-1 and TRBJ2-2; TRBD2 agrees at 9 bases. J lost 5 bases, V lost 6 bases, and 10 bases had no gene match. The CDR3 covers 16 residues. Germline V lookup: CDR1 MNHNS, CDR2 SASEGT. Written as DNA, the CDR3 is TGTGCCAGCAGCGCCCTGGGACTAGCAAGGACCGGGGAGCTGTTTTTT. Translating it yields CASSALGLARTGELFF.

V gene TRBV29-1 combines with J gene TRBJ2-7; 9 bases are a match to TRBD1. V trimming: 5 bases; J trimming: 4 bases; junction bases outside the gene matches: 15. The CDR3 sequence is 16 residues long. The germline CDR1 and CDR2 sequences are SQVTM and ANQGSEA. The CDR3: CSVWDRAYRNMYEQYV. CDR3 nucleotide sequence: TGCAGCGTTTGGGACAGGGCATATCGAAACATGTACGAGCAGTACGTC.

CDR3 region: CASSFAGYTF. Written as DNA, the CDR3 is TGTGCCAGCAGTTTCGCGGGTTACACCTTC. J is TRBJ1-2 and V is TRBV12-3 or TRBV12-4; unclear D gene. Trimming removed 3 bases at V and 11 bases at J, with 7 bases between. The CDR3 contains 10 residues.

This chain uses TRBV29-1 with TRBJ2-1; tentatively, D is TRBD2 (6 bases). The V and J ends lost 5 bases and 10 bases respectively, with 18 bases between them. The length of the CDR3 is 13 residues. Per germline, CDR1 SQVTM and CDR2 ANQGSEA. In DNA, the CDR3 is TGCAGCGTTACCGGGAGCCCTGTAAGGGAGCAGTTCTTC. This gives the protein CSVTGSPVREQFF.

The chain has TRBV20-1 and TRBJ2-2, with TRBD2 matching over 7 bases. Germline values: CDR1 DFQATT, CDR2 SNEGSKA (reference sequence). The CDR3 runs to 15 residues. The junction had 8 bases not matched to a gene; V was cut back by 3 bases and J by 4 bases. DNA for the CDR3: TGCAGTGCTAGTGCCCTCGCTAGCGGCACCGGGGAGCTGTTTTTT. It translates to CSASALASGTGELFF.

The V gene is TRBV5-1, the J gene TRBJ2-2; 9 bases fit TRBD1. CDR1 is SGHRS, CDR2 YFSETQ, per germline. J gave up 6 bases and V 3 bases, and 9 bases lay outside the gene matches. The CDR3 has 16 amino acids. This CDR3 reads CASSSQGAPIAGELFF. CDR3 in DNA: TGCGCCAGCAGCTCACAGGGGGCGCCTATCGCCGGGGAGCTGTTTTTT.

This chain links TRBV28 with TRBJ1-1; D remains unclear. Trimming pared 8 bases from V and 1 base from J, leaving 8 bases between. Germline CDR1 is MDHEN and CDR2 is SYDVKM. The CDR3 totals 12 residues. CDR3 protein: CASRAANTEAFF. As DNA, the CDR3 is TGTGCCAGCCGGGCTGCGAACACTGAAGCTTTCTTT.

This rearrangement joins TRBV7-2 to TRBJ2-4, with 7 bases lining up with TRBD2. V gave up 1 base and J gave up 8 bases; unmatched junction bases: 11. The CDR3 sequence is 16 residues long. Germline V gene data show CDR1 as SGHTA and CDR2 as FQGNSA. The CDR3 DNA follows: TGTGCCAGCAGCTTAGGAAGTCTGGGGAGGGGCGACATTCAGTACTTC. This encodes CASSLGSLGRGDIQYF.

The chain recombines TRBV20-1 with TRBJ2-3; 7 nucleotides match TRBD1. There are 15 residues in the CDR3. Trimming at V came to 2 bases and at J to 4 bases, leaving 9 bases not matched to a gene. The germline V gene has CDR1 DFQATT and CDR2 SNEGSKA (reference sequence). The CDR3 nucleotides are TGCAGTGCTAGAACACCGACAGGGCCGGCAGATACGCAGTATTTT. This sequence encodes CSARTPTGPADTQYF.

Here the CDR3 DNA reads TGTGCCAGCACCTTGGCAGGCCAAGGTCAAGCTTTCTTT. Its protein is CASTLAGQGQAFF. This chain connects TRBV6-1 to TRBJ1-1; D is unclear. Per germline, CDR1 MNHNS and CDR2 SASEGT. This CDR3 region has 13 residues. Trimming stripped 7 bases from V and 9 bases from J, with 18 bases between.

In DNA form, the CDR3 reads TGCAGCGTAATACAGGGGGGCATTGATCAGCCCCAGCATTTT. Translated, it gives CSVIQGGIDQPQHF. This chain links TRBV29-1 with TRBJ1-5, with 8 positions matching TRBD1. This CDR3 spans 14 amino acids. V lost 6 bases to trimming and J lost 5 bases; unmatched junction nucleotides: 9. CDR1 is SQVTM and CDR2 is ANQGSEA in the germline V gene.

This rearrangement joins TRBV15 to TRBJ1-2; no clear D gene. The CDR3 is 16 residues long. Germline CDR1 is LNHNV and CDR2 is YYDKDF (reference sequence). Trimming took 0 bases from V and 0 from J, leaving 11 bases between them. CDR3 loop: CATSRDLRTTNYGYTF. The CDR3 coding sequence is TGTGCCACCAGCAGAGATCTCAGGACCACTAACTATGGCTACACCTTC.